A selection of T cell receptor beta chains follows, all from one sample in a study of T cells after yellow fever vaccination. TCRdb re-analysed the 5' RACE reads in MiXCR, keeping a single row per CDR3 protein. Seen here are some 670,000 distinct CDR3 sequences, roughly an eighth observed once, and the top ten hold more than 13%. The starting material was PBMCs, obtained on the day of the yellow fever booster vaccination. The receptors were sampled from a young man who received the YFV17D yellow fever vaccine. CDR3s include the opening cysteine and the closing phenylalanine or tryptophan. A D gene is named only where the DNA matches it firmly. The size of a clone is reported for some rows only, either as once, few or many, or as a class for expanded clones.

cdr3_aa cdr3_nt j_call d_call v_call clone_size
CASSERDIYNEQFF TGCGCCAGCAGCGAACGGGACATCTACAATGAGCAGTTCTTC TRBJ2-1 . TRBV5-1 .
CASSAGAENKEQYF TGTGCCAGCAGCGCCGGGGCGGAGAACAAAGAGCAGTACTTC TRBJ2-7 . TRBV7-2 .
CASSWTGDYEQYF TGCGCCAGCAGCTGGACAGGGGACTACGAGCAGTACTTC TRBJ2-7 TRBD1 TRBV5-1 .
CAISDILRRETQYF TGTGCCATCAGTGATATCCTCCGTAGAGAGACCCAGTACTTC TRBJ2-5 . TRBV10-3 few
CASSLGTSGEPQHF TGCGCCAGCAGCTTGGGGACATCAGGGGAGCCCCAGCATTTT TRBJ1-5 . TRBV5-1 few
CASSAGRNTGELFF TGTGCCAGCAGCGCCGGGAGGAACACCGGGGAGCTGTTTTTT TRBJ2-2 . TRBV5-6 few
CSVANNRGPSYEQYF TGCAGCGTTGCCAACAACAGGGGGCCCTCCTACGAGCAGTACTTC TRBJ2-7 TRBD1 TRBV29-1 .
CASSPRLASDTQYF TGTGCCAGCAGTCCGAGACTAGCGAGCGATACGCAGTATTTT TRBJ2-3 TRBD2 TRBV27 .
CAWTGPGGNYGYTF TGTGCCTGGACGGGACCCGGCGGTAACTATGGCTACACCTTC TRBJ1-2 . TRBV30 .
CASSQDFGALFYGYTF TGTGCCAGCAGCCAAGATTTCGGGGCCCTCTTCTATGGCTACACCTTC TRBJ1-2 . TRBV3-1 few
CASSERSREYYGYTF TGTGCCAGCAGTGAACGCTCCAGGGAGTACTATGGCTACACCTTC TRBJ1-2 . TRBV2 few
CASSYRQGRNTEAFF TGTGCCAGCAGTTACAGACAGGGAAGGAACACTGAAGCTTTCTTT TRBJ1-1 TRBD1 TRBV6-5 .
CSARDPTGELFF TGCAGTGCTAGAGACCCAACCGGGGAGCTGTTTTTT TRBJ2-2 . TRBV20-1 few
CASSPDRVEGEQYF TGTGCCAGCAGCCCCGACCGGGTTGAAGGCGAGCAGTACTTC TRBJ2-7 . TRBV5-4 .
CASSLAWRRGANTGELFF TGCGCCAGCAGCTTGGCCTGGCGGAGGGGAGCGAACACCGGGGAGCTGTTTTTT TRBJ2-2 . TRBV5-1 few
CASSPSTDGELFF TGTGCCAGCAGCCCCTCAACGGACGGGGAGCTGTTTTTT TRBJ2-2 . TRBV7-9 few
CASSLSGGGTNEQFF TGTGCCAGCAGCTTAAGTGGCGGGGGGACGAATGAGCAGTTCTTC TRBJ2-1 TRBD2 TRBV7-6 .
CASSLNPSGTGSNEQFF TGTGCCAGCAGCTTAAATCCCTCCGGGACAGGGTCCAATGAGCAGTTCTTC TRBJ2-1 TRBD1 TRBV11-2 .
CAIREGLAGVDTQYF TGTGCCATCAGGGAGGGACTAGCGGGAGTCGATACGCAGTATTTT TRBJ2-3 TRBD2 TRBV10-3 few
CASSPGLAGGSGTDTQYF TGTGCCAGCAGCCCCGGACTAGCGGGAGGAAGTGGCACAGATACGCAGTATTTT TRBJ2-3 TRBD2 TRBV11-1 few
CASRSPPGGSYEQYF TGTGCCAGCAGGAGCCCCCCTGGCGGATCCTACGAGCAGTACTTC TRBJ2-7 . TRBV7-8 many
CASSRASGTYNEQFF TGTGCCAGCTCAAGGGCTAGCGGTACCTACAATGAGCAGTTCTTC TRBJ2-1 TRBD2 TRBV18 .
CASSLAGAGAADTQYF TGTGCCAGCAGCTTGGCAGGTGCGGGAGCGGCAGATACGCAGTATTTT TRBJ2-3 TRBD2 TRBV5-6 few
CASSLIRETQYF TGTGCCAGCAGCCTGATAAGAGAGACCCAGTACTTC TRBJ2-5 . TRBV12-3/TRBV12-4 few
CSARTDSSYNSPLHF TGCAGTGCCCGGACGGACAGCTCCTATAATTCACCCCTCCACTTT TRBJ1-6 . TRBV20-1 .
CSAGGAGGPSGEQFF TGCAGTGCGGGGGGCGCGGGAGGGCCCTCTGGTGAGCAGTTCTTC TRBJ2-1 TRBD2 TRBV20-1 .
CSARVQGAVSTDTQYF TGCAGTGCTAGGGTCCAGGGGGCGGTAAGCACAGATACGCAGTATTTT TRBJ2-3 TRBD1 TRBV20-1 .
CSARAGTGWHEQYF TGCAGTGCTCGCGCGGGGACAGGGTGGCACGAGCAGTACTTC TRBJ2-7 TRBD1 TRBV20-1 .
CASSPGLAGAKDTQYF TGTGCCAGCAGTCCCGGACTAGCGGGAGCGAAGGATACGCAGTATTTT TRBJ2-3 TRBD2 TRBV27 many
CASTPGGVLAKNIQYF TGTGCCAGCACCCCAGGGGGTGTACTAGCCAAAAACATTCAGTACTTC TRBJ2-4 TRBD1 TRBV7-2 .
CASSSGTSLTGELFF TGTGCCAGCAGCTCCGGGACTAGCCTCACCGGGGAGCTGTTTTTT TRBJ2-2 TRBD2 TRBV5-4 few
CASSLSLGYEQYF TGTGCCAGCAGTTTGTCTCTTGGCTACGAGCAGTACTTC TRBJ2-7 . TRBV28 many
CASSYGGSSGTQYF TGTGCCAGCAGTTACGGTGGATCCTCGGGCACCCAGTACTTC TRBJ2-5 . TRBV6-2/TRBV6-3 few
CSVAGQGDQPQHF TGCAGCGTGGCGGGACAGGGGGATCAGCCCCAGCATTTT TRBJ1-5 TRBD1 TRBV29-1 few
CASGFTGDQPQHF TGTGCTAGTGGTTTTACCGGAGATCAGCCCCAGCATTTT TRBJ1-5 . TRBV12-5 .
CSAWAEGSGSSSEQFF TGCAGTGCTTGGGCTGAGGGTAGCGGGAGTAGTAGTGAGCAGTTCTTC TRBJ2-1 TRBD2 TRBV20-1 many
CASRRYRDRNSPLHF TGTGCCAGCAGGCGCTACCGGGACAGAAATTCACCCCTCCACTTT TRBJ1-6 TRBD1 TRBV12-3/TRBV12-4 .
CATSREGGLYTEAFF TGTGCCACCAGCAGAGAGGGGGGATTGTACACTGAAGCTTTCTTT TRBJ1-1 . TRBV15 .
CASSRRADWTDTQYF TGTGCCAGCAGCCGTCGGGCAGATTGGACAGATACGCAGTATTTT TRBJ2-3 . TRBV7-2 many
CATSAVGEQYF TGTGCCACCAGCGCCGTGGGCGAGCAGTACTTC TRBJ2-7 . TRBV15 few